The 25 T cell receptor beta chains below all came from one sample that was sequenced in a study of control samples from healthy donors and cancer patients. The protocol was immunoSEQ multiplex PCR, while the TCRdb copy is restricted to in-frame clones and leaves out a portion. The repertoire holds just under 75,000 clones, with roughly 87% as singletons. Sequenced: blood. The origin of the receptors is a woman aged 45-65 years in good health.

The chain links TRBV7-2 to TRBJ1-2; the D is unclear. The germline V and J ends were trimmed by 3 bases and 2 bases, with 10 bases remaining between them. In germline, CDR1 is SGHTA, CDR2 FQGNSA. The CDR3 contains 14 residues. The CDR3 sequence is CASSFEALNYGYTF. The DNA of the CDR3 is TGTGCCAGCAGCTTCGAGGCGCTCAACTATGGCTACACCTTC.

The count of this clone is one. The J gene is TRBJ1-2, the V gene TRBV6-1; D not certain. Germline CDR1 is MNHNS and CDR2 is SASEGT. The CDR3 contains 13 residues. V was clipped by 1 base and J by 10 bases, with 13 bases between them. CDR3 amino acids: CASSEVGGYVYTF. CDR3 bases: TGTGCCAGCAGTGAAGTGGGAGGGTACGTCTACACCTTC.

V gene TRBV6-6 combines with J gene TRBJ1-6, with 10 bases matching TRBD1. The CDR3 is made up of 14 amino acids. Germline-derived CDR1 and CDR2 are MNHNY and SVGAGI (reference sequence). V shed 6 bases, J shed 7 bases, and the junction held 3 bases outside the gene matches. The CDR3 protein is CASSPGQGNSPLHF. CDR3 in DNA: TGTGCCAGCAGCCCGGGACAGGGGAATTCACCCCTCCACTTT.

In DNA, the CDR3 is TGTGCCAGCAGTGAGCGACAGGGGTCGCAGTATTTT. As protein: CASSERQGSQYF. The chain joins TRBV6-1 to TRBJ2-3, with 8 bases aligning to TRBD1. This CDR3 contains 12 residues. Germline V gene data show CDR1 as MNHNS and CDR2 as SASEGT. V shed 3 bases and J 10 bases; nucleotides not matched to a gene: 3.

The rearrangement joins TRBV9 to TRBJ2-1; 16 positions agree with TRBD2. V trimming: 5 bases; J trimming: 10 bases; junction bases outside the gene matches: 15. The germline V gene encodes CDR1 SGDLS and CDR2 YYNGEE. CDR3 length equals 18 residues. The CDR3 is CASSMGLAGGLEGVEQFF. CDR3 nucleotides: TGTGCCAGCAGTATGGGACTAGCGGGAGGGCTGGAGGGAGTAGAGCAGTTCTTC.

This rearrangement joins TRBV27 to TRBJ1-1, with D perhaps matching TRBD1 (5 bases). The CDR3 consists of 17 residues. Germline V gene lookup returns CDR1 MNHEY and CDR2 SMNVEV (reference sequence). Between the trimmed V and J ends, which lost 3 bases and 6 bases, there was a span of 23 bases. The CDR3 loop reads CASSFSLRGGSGPEAFF. CDR3 nucleotides: TGTGCCAGCAGTTTTTCCCTACGGGGCGGGAGTGGACCTGAAGCTTTCTTT.

V gene TRBV2 combines with J gene TRBJ2-1, with D perhaps matching TRBD2 (5 bases). The CDR3 extends over 10 amino acids. Per the germline V gene, CDR1 is SNHLY and CDR2 is FYNNEI. V was clipped by 9 bases and J by 10 bases, with 10 bases between them. CDR3 protein: CASRSGEQFF. Written as DNA, the CDR3 is TGTGCCAGTAGGTCGGGGGAGCAGTTCTTC.

The gene calls are TRBV10-3 and TRBJ2-3; no firm D call. The CDR3 has 16 amino acids. From germline, CDR1 is ENHRY and CDR2 SYGVKD. The V and J ends lost 4 bases and 1 base respectively, with 15 bases between them. The CDR3 loop is CAISGRQAPGTDTQYF. The CDR3 DNA reads as TGTGCCATCAGTGGGCGTCAAGCCCCTGGCACAGATACGCAGTATTTT.

The chain carries TRBV20-1 and TRBJ2-3; no reliable D call. The CDR3 is made up of 11 amino acids. With 6 bases removed from V and 6 bases from J, the gap between germline ends came to 10 bases. From germline, CDR1 is DFQATT and CDR2 SNEGSKA (reference sequence). Written as DNA, the CDR3 is TGCAGTGCGATCAAATTCGATACGCAGTATTTT. Amino acids: CSAIKFDTQYF.

The V and J genes are TRBV24-1 and TRBJ1-5, with D hard to call. V lost 2 bases and J lost 4, with 11 bases in between. Germline CDR1 is KGHDR and CDR2 is SFDVKD. This CDR3 has 15 residues. The CDR3: CATSDSSGSNQPQHF. Here the CDR3 DNA reads TGTGCCACCAGTGATTCCAGCGGTAGTAATCAGCCCCAGCATTTT.

This clone was counted only a few times. The CDR3 spells CASSQGTSGSGELFF. The CDR3 DNA reads TGTGCCAGCAGCCAAGGGACTAGCGGGAGCGGGGAGCTGTTTTTT. V usage is TRBV3-1 (or the pseudogene TRBV3-2) and J usage is TRBJ2-2; TRBD2 agrees at 13 bases. V trimming: 1 base; J trimming: 7 bases; junction bases outside the gene matches: 0. Germline V lookup: CDR1 LGHDT, CDR2 YNNKEL (reference sequence). The CDR3 runs to 15 residues.

This chain joins TRBV4-1 and TRBJ1-2; D may be TRBD1 (6 bases). CDR1 MGHRA and CDR2 YSYEKL come from the germline V gene. The CDR3 sequence is 14 residues long. Trimming pared 0 bases from V and 8 bases from J, leaving 13 bases between. CDR3 in amino acids: CASSQDTGRGGYTF. The CDR3 DNA reads as TGCGCCAGCAGCCAAGATACAGGGCGGGGAGGCTACACCTTC.

The chain uses TRBV6-1 and TRBJ1-5; D remains unclear. This CDR3 contains 14 residues. The germline V gene has CDR1 MNHNS and CDR2 SASEGT. The V and J ends lost 0 bases and 0 bases respectively, with 3 bases between them. As DNA, the CDR3 is TGTGCCAGCAGTGAAGCTGATAGCAATCAGCCCCAGCATTTT. Amino acid sequence: CASSEADSNQPQHF.

The chain is built from TRBV7-3 and TRBJ2-7, with a possible D match to TRBD1 (7 bases). In germline, CDR1 is SGHTA, CDR2 FQGTGA. The V end lost 6 bases, the J end lost 0 bases, and 18 bases lay between the germline ends. The CDR3 totals 16 residues. The DNA of the CDR3 is TGTGCCAGCAGTCGCGGCGGGACAGAGAGCTCCTACGAGCAGTACTTC. Translated, it gives CASSRGGTESSYEQYF.

V is TRBV6-1 and J is TRBJ2-3, with D perhaps assigned TRBD1 or TRBD2 (6 bases each). Germline-derived CDR1 and CDR2 are MNHNS and SASEGT. Trimming took off 4 bases at V and 4 bases at J, with 21 bases between the two ends. The CDR3 length is 17 residues. In nucleotides, the CDR3 is TGTGCCAGCAGTGTCATGGCCTTAGGGGGGCCAGCAGATACGCAGTATTTT. This gives the protein CASSVMALGGPADTQYF.

This rearrangement joins TRBV24-1 to TRBJ2-5, with 9 bases that match TRBD1. The CDR3 length is 16 residues. The J segment lost 4 bases and the V segment lost 3 bases, leaving 8 bases of the junction unmatched. Germline assignment: CDR1 KGHDR and CDR2 SFDVKD. The CDR3 DNA sequence: TGTGCCACCAGTGATGCATCACAGGGGGCCGGAGAGACCCAGTACTTC. Translation gives CATSDASQGAGETQYF.

The rearrangement uses TRBV7-3 and TRBJ2-1; 9 bases fit TRBD1. Trimming removed 3 bases from V and 6 bases from J; junction bases left unmatched: 6. Germline values: CDR1 SGHTA, CDR2 FQGTGA. The CDR3 loop spans 15 amino acids. The chain's CDR3 is CASSFQLGQGNEQFF. As DNA, the CDR3 is TGTGCCAGCAGCTTCCAATTGGGACAGGGCAATGAGCAGTTCTTC.

The J gene is TRBJ2-1, the V gene TRBV13; D gene ambiguous. V lost 2 bases and J 10 bases, leaving 15 bases between the germline ends. The germline V gene has CDR1 PRHDT and CDR2 FYEKMQ (reference sequence). CDR3 size: 14 residues. Here the CDR3 DNA reads TGTGCCAGCAGCTTAAGGGTTCGGTATGTAGAGCAGTTCTTC. It specifies CASSLRVRYVEQFF.

This chain uses TRBV19 with TRBJ1-1; D not certain. Germline values: CDR1 LNHDA, CDR2 SQIVND (reference sequence). V was clipped by 2 bases and J by 7 bases, with 14 bases between them. The CDR3 is made up of 14 amino acids. This chain's CDR3 is CASSISGPSVEAFF. CDR3 sequence (DNA): TGTGCCAGTAGTATAAGTGGCCCCTCCGTTGAAGCTTTCTTT. Drawing the rest from reference TRBV19 and TRBJ1-1, the complete variable domain is DGGITQSPKYLFRKEGQNVTLSCEQNLNHDAMYWYRQDPGQGLRLIYYSQIVNDFQKGDIAEGYSVSREKKESFPLTVTSAQKNPTAFYLCASSISGPSVEAFFGQGTRLTVV.

This clone was seen a few times. V and J are TRBV12-3 or TRBV12-4 and TRBJ1-1; no clear D gene. Trimming pared 2 bases from V and 0 bases from J, leaving 1 base between. CDR3 length equals 12 residues. The CDR3 spells CASSLMNTEAFF. The DNA for the CDR3 is TGTGCCAGCAGTTTAATGAACACTGAAGCTTTCTTT.

This chain links TRBV5-1 with TRBJ2-1; 12 nucleotides line up with TRBD2. Germline-derived CDR1 and CDR2 are SGHRS and YFSETQ. This CDR3 comprises 14 residues. V trimming: 2 bases; J trimming: 8 bases; junction bases outside the gene matches: 2. CDR3 region: CASSLLAGGDEQFF. For the CDR3, the DNA is TGCGCCAGCAGCTTACTAGCGGGAGGAGATGAGCAGTTCTTC.

This clone was detected only once. The chain joins TRBV2 to TRBJ1-1, with 8 nucleotides matching TRBD1. V was pared by 7 bases and J by 3 bases, with 13 bases of the junction left unmatched. CDR3 length: 16 residues. Germline CDR1 reads SNHLY; CDR2 reads FYNNEI. As DNA, the CDR3 is TGTGCCAGCATAGGATTGCCGGGACAGGCTTACACTGAAGCTTTCTTT. It specifies CASIGLPGQAYTEAFF.

The CDR3: CAWSVSNTEAFF. The CDR3 region has the DNA TGTGCCTGGAGTGTATCGAACACTGAAGCTTTCTTT. V and J are TRBV30 and TRBJ1-1; no firm D call. CDR3 length equals 12 residues. The germline gives CDR1 GTSNPN, CDR2 SVGIG (reference sequence). Trimming pared 0 bases from V and 1 base from J, leaving 3 bases between.

The V call is TRBV3-1 (or the pseudogene TRBV3-2), the J call TRBJ2-3; TRBD2 agrees at 8 bases. V lost 0 bases to trimming and J lost 2 bases; unmatched junction nucleotides: 4. Germline V CDR1 and CDR2: LGHDT, YNNKEL (reference sequence). This CDR3 comprises 16 residues. CDR3: CASSQEGGRITDTQYF. Here the CDR3 DNA reads TGTGCCAGCAGCCAAGAAGGCGGGAGGATCACAGATACGCAGTATTTT.

This chain connects TRBV20-1 to TRBJ1-1; 7 nucleotides line up with TRBD1. There are 11 residues in the CDR3. Germline V gene lookup returns CDR1 DFQATT and CDR2 SNEGSKA (reference sequence). V lost 3 bases to trimming and J lost 7 bases; unmatched junction nucleotides: 2. CDR3 sequence: CSARRTGEAFF. CDR3 DNA sequence: TGCAGTGCTAGGAGGACAGGTGAAGCTTTCTTT.